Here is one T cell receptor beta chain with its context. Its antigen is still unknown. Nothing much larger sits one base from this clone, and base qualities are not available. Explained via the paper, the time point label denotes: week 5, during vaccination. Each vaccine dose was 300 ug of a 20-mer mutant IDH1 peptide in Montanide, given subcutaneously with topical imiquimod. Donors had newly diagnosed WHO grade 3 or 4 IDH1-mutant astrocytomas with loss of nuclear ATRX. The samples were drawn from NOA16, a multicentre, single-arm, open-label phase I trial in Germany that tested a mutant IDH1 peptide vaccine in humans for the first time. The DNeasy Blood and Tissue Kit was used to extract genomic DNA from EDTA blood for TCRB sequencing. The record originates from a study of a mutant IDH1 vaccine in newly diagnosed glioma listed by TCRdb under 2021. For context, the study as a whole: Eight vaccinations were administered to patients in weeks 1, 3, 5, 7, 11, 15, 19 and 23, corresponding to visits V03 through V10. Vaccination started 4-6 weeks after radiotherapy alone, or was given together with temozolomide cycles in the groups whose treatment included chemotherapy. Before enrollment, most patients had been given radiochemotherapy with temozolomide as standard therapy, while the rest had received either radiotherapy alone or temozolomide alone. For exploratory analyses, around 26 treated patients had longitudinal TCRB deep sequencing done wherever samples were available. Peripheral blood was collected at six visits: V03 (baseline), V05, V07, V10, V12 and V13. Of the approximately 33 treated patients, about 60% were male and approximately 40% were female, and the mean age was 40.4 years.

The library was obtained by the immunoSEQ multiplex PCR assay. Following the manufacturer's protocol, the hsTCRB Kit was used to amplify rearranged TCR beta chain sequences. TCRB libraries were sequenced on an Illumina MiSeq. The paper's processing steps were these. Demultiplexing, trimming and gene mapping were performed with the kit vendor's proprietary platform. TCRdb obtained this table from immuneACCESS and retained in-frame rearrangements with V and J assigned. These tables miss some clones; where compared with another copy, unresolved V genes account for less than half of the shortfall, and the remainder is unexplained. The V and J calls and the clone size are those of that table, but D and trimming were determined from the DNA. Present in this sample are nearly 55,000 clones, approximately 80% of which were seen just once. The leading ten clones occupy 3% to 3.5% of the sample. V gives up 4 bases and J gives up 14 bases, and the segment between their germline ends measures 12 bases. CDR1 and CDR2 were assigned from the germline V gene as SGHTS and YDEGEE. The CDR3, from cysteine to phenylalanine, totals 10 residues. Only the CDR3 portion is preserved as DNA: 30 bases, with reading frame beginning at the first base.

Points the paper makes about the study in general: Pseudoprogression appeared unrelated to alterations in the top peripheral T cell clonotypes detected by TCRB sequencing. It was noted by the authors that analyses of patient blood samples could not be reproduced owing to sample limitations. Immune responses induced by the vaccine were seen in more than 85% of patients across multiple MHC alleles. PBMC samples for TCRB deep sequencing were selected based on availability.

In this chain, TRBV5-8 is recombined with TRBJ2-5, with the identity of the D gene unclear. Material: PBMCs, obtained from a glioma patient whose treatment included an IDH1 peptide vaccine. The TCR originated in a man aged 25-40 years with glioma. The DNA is TGTGCCAGCAGCCACCGGGTACCTTACTTC. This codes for CASSHRVPYF.